Listed here are 18 T cell receptor beta chains from one sample, sequenced in a study of brain T cells in children with intractable seizures. Profiling relied on immunoSEQ multiplex PCR, and the TCRdb table lists in-frame clones only, not all of them. Altogether about 340,000 clones are present, about 94% being singletons, with the ten largest covering about 5.8%. The time point here: blood from clinic visit 5 months post-surgery; TSC patient then seizure free. The sequencing here drew on peripheral blood, taken 4 to 5 months after surgery. The receptors were sampled from a boy under two years old with tuberous sclerosis and intractable seizures.

This clone has a handful of counts. The chain employs TRBV19 and TRBJ1-6; possibly TRBD1 for D (5 bases). V was pared by 5 bases and J by 8 bases, with 25 bases between. CDR3 size: 18 residues. CDR1 is LNHDA and CDR2 is SQIVND in the germline V gene (reference sequence). The CDR3 spells CASSVLPPTTTDDSPLHF. In nucleotides, the CDR3 is TGTGCCAGTAGTGTCCTACCTCCCACCACGACAGACGATTCACCCCTCCACTTT.

The chain is built from TRBV4-1 and TRBJ1-2; D is unclear. Trimming stripped 0 bases from V and 0 bases from J, with 8 bases between. Per the germline V gene, CDR1 is MGHRA and CDR2 is YSYEKL. The CDR3 spans 15 residues. CDR3 protein: CASSQDPQPNYGYTF. The CDR3 region has the DNA TGCGCCAGCAGCCAAGATCCACAGCCTAACTATGGCTACACCTTC.

The J gene is TRBJ1-1, the V gene TRBV6-6; D unclear. Germline CDR1 reads MNHNY; CDR2 reads SVGAGI (reference sequence). Trimming shortened V by 6 bases and J by 11 bases, and 16 bases separated the two germline ends. The CDR3 runs to 12 residues. The CDR3 nucleotides are TGTGCCAGCAGCCCCGACGGAGGAGAGGCTTTCTTT. Translation gives CASSPDGGEAFF.

The J gene is TRBJ1-5, the V gene TRBV7-8; 8 nucleotides match TRBD1. The CDR3 totals 16 residues. V was clipped by 1 base and J by 2 bases; unmatched bases: 4. Germline-derived CDR1 and CDR2 are SGHVS and FQNEAQ. The CDR3 region is CASSLGGTGGNQPQHF. CDR3 in DNA: TGTGCCAGCAGCTTAGGCGGGACAGGCGGCAATCAGCCCCAGCATTTT.

V is TRBV11-2 and J is TRBJ1-2, with D perhaps matching TRBD1 (5 bases). Germline assignment: CDR1 SGHAT and CDR2 FQNNGV. This CDR3 is built from 13 residues. V lost 3 bases, J lost 5 bases, and 10 bases lay in between. The CDR3 region has the DNA TGTGCCAGCAGCTTTGGGACTGCTTATGGCTACACCTTC. Protein product: CASSFGTAYGYTF. Using reference TRBV11-2 and TRBJ1-2 for the parts outside the CDR3, the full variable domain is EAGVAQSPRYKIIEKRQSVAFWCNPISGHATLYWYQQILGQGPKLLIQFQNNGVVDDSQLPKDRFSAERLKGVDSTLKIQPAKLEDSAVYLCASSFGTAYGYTFGSGTRLTVV.

This clone was picked up one time. The rearrangement links TRBV7-9 to TRBJ1-1, with no clear D. Trimming removed 4 bases from V and 7 bases from J, with 10 bases in between. This CDR3 contains 12 residues. The germline gives CDR1 SEHNR, CDR2 FQNEAQ (reference sequence). DNA of the CDR3: TGTGCCAGCAGCTCCTCTGGGGATGAAGCTTTCTTT. This encodes CASSSSGDEAFF.

This sequence joins TRBV25-1 and TRBJ1-1; TRBD1 aligns across 7 bases. With 5 bases clipped from V and 12 bases from J, the junction kept 6 bases outside the gene matches. The CDR3 length is 11 residues. In germline, CDR1 is MGHDK, CDR2 SYGVNS. The CDR3 region has the DNA TGTGCCAGCAGTTGGCAGGGGGGAACTTTCTTT. Translation: CASSWQGGTFF.

This chain joins TRBV30 and TRBJ2-1; weak D call: TRBD2 (6 bases). CDR1 and CDR2 from the germline V gene are GTSNPN and SVGIG (reference sequence). This CDR3 spans 14 amino acids. V was trimmed by 0 bases and J by 8 bases, leaving 14 bases between them. CDR3 sequence: CAWSVVRRGDEQFF. The CDR3, as DNA: TGTGCCTGGAGTGTGGTGCGGCGGGGAGATGAGCAGTTCTTC.

The CDR3 spells CASSLGPRDRAEDQPQHF. In DNA, the CDR3 is TGTGCCAGCAGCTTGGGCCCGAGGGACAGGGCGGAAGATCAGCCCCAGCATTTT. The rearrangement links TRBV5-6 to TRBJ1-5, with 9 bases fitting TRBD1. The CDR3 is 18 amino acids. The germline CDR1 and CDR2 sequences are SGHDT and YYEEEE. Unmatched junction bases numbered 12, after V lost 0 bases and J lost 5 bases.

The chain couples TRBV6-1 to TRBJ2-2; 14 bases line up with TRBD2. This CDR3 region has 19 residues. Looked up from germline, CDR1 is MNHNS and CDR2 is SASEGT. Trimming removed 4 bases from V and 1 base from J; junction bases left unmatched: 8. The CDR3 DNA is TGTGCCAGCAGTGCCGGGACTAGCGGGAGTGGGCGGAACACCGGGGAGCTGTTTTTT. This translates into CASSAGTSGSGRNTGELFF.

The V gene is TRBV16, the J gene TRBJ1-4; no reliable D call. The CDR3 covers 14 residues. Germline CDR1 KGHSY, CDR2 FQNENV. Trimming removed 3 bases from V and 7 bases from J, with 12 bases in between. The CDR3 DNA follows: TGTGCCAGCAGCCAGTTGTTCCTGGGTGAAAAACTGTTTTTT. This codes for CASSQLFLGEKLFF.

The rearrangement links TRBV24-1 to TRBJ2-3, with D perhaps matching TRBD2 (5 bases). The CDR3 extends over 17 amino acids. The ends were cut back, 5 bases at V and 8 bases at J, with 25 bases in the middle. Germline CDR1 reads KGHDR; CDR2 reads SFDVKD. In nucleotides, the CDR3 is TGTGCCACCAGTGTGGGTTCGGCGGCTATATTCGAGGGTACGCAGTATTTT. This sequence encodes CATSVGSAAIFEGTQYF.

V usage is TRBV7-9 and J usage is TRBJ1-2; D call uncertain. The CDR3 spans 11 residues. Germline CDR1 and CDR2: SEHNR and FQNEAQ (reference sequence). V lost 5 bases and J lost 7, with 8 bases in between. The CDR3 reads CASSRRSGYTF. The CDR3 DNA reads TGTGCCAGCAGCCGGAGATCTGGCTACACCTTC.

The CDR3 DNA follows: TGTGCCAGCAACAGGGCGTCCACCGGGGAGCTGTTTTTT. It is translated as CASNRASTGELFF. V and J are TRBV2 and TRBJ2-2; the D gene is possibly TRBD1 (6 bases). The CDR3 spans 13 residues. V lost 7 bases and J lost 4, with 10 bases in between. Germline assignment: CDR1 SNHLY and CDR2 FYNNEI.

This clone was observed once. The J gene is TRBJ2-7, the V gene TRBV7-2; no clear D. Germline assignment: CDR1 SGHTA and CDR2 FQGNSA. V dropped 3 bases and J dropped 3 bases, with 9 bases sitting between them. This CDR3 has 13 amino acids. The CDR3 reads CASSFKRNYEQYF. The CDR3 bases are TGTGCCAGCAGCTTTAAAAGGAACTACGAGCAGTACTTC. Filled out from reference TRBV7-2 and TRBJ2-7, the complete variable domain reads GAGVSQSPSNKVTEKGKDVELRCDPISGHTALYWYRQSLGQGLEFLIYFQGNSAPDKSGLPSDRFSAERTGGSVSTLTIQRTQQEDSAVYLCASSFKRNYEQYFGPGTRLTVT.

The chain has TRBV10-3 and TRBJ2-3; 14 bases map to TRBD2. Looked up from germline, CDR1 is ENHRY and CDR2 is SYGVKD. This CDR3 is 18 amino acids long. V shed 10 bases and J 2 bases; nucleotides not matched to a gene: 14. CDR3 residues: CATCPRTSGRPFTDTQYF. The CDR3 DNA follows: TGTGCCACCTGTCCGAGGACTAGCGGGAGGCCTTTCACAGATACGCAGTATTTT.

This rearrangement joins TRBV5-5 to TRBJ2-7, with TRBD2 matching over 15 bases. V lost 0 bases to trimming and J lost 0 bases; unmatched junction nucleotides: 7. The CDR3 length is 19 residues. Germline V gene lookup returns CDR1 SGHKS and CDR2 YYEKEE (reference sequence). CDR3 loop: CASSLGGLAGGRSSYEQYF. The CDR3 DNA sequence: TGTGCCAGCAGCTTGGGGGGACTAGCGGGAGGTCGGAGCTCCTACGAGCAGTACTTC.

The rearrangement joins TRBV9 to TRBJ2-1; TRBD2 matches 7 bases. The CDR3 sequence is 17 residues long. V gave up 4 bases and J gave up 4 bases; unmatched junction bases: 14. Germline values: CDR1 SGDLS, CDR2 YYNGEE. The CDR3 is CASSTRIFGRGYNEQFF. The CDR3 DNA is TGTGCCAGCAGCACCCGGATTTTTGGGAGGGGATACAATGAGCAGTTCTTC.